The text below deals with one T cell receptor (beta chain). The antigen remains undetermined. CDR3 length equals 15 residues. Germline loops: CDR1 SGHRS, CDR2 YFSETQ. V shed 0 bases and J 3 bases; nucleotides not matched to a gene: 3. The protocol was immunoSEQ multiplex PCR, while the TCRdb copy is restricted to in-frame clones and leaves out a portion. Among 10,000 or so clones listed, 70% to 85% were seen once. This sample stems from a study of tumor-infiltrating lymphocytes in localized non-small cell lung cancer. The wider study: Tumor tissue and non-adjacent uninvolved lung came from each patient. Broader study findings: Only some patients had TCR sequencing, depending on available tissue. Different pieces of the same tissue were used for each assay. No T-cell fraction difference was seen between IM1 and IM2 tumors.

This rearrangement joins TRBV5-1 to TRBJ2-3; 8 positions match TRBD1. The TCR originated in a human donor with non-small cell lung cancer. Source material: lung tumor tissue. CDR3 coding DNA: TGCGCCAGCAGCTTGGGGACAGGGCTTACAGATACGCAGTATTTT. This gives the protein CASSLGTGLTDTQYF.